What follows are 13 T cell receptor beta chains derived from one specimen sequenced in a study of cytomegalovirus exposure and HLA in healthy donors. PCR employed 60 Vbeta and 13 Jbeta primers. Only in-frame clones appear in the TCRdb table, and some are missing; sequencing was by immunoSEQ multiplex PCR. This repertoire includes 130,000 to 150,000 clones. Sample: PBMCs. The receptors derive from a male donor in good health and CMV-seronegative.

The chain has TRBV5-1 and TRBJ1-1, with D unclear. The V and J ends lost 4 bases and 5 bases respectively, with 18 bases between them. The length of the CDR3 is 15 residues. Germline V lookup: CDR1 SGHRS, CDR2 YFSETQ. The CDR3 DNA reads as TGCGCCAGCAGCGCGGATGCCGACTTTGAGACTGAAGCTTTCTTT. Its protein product is CASSADADFETEAFF.

CDR3 in DNA: TGTGCCAGCGGAAGGACAGGGGCCTACGAGCAGTACTTC. It specifies CASGRTGAYEQYF. The chain couples TRBV5-6 to TRBJ2-7, with 9 bases fitting TRBD1. The CDR3 covers 13 residues. Losses at the gene ends were 7 bases for V and 2 bases for J; bases not matched to a gene: 4. In germline, CDR1 is SGHDT, CDR2 YYEEEE.

This chain joins TRBV29-1 and TRBJ2-7; weak D call: TRBD1 (6 bases). Trimming shortened V by 4 bases and J by 2 bases, and 15 bases separated the two germline ends. Germline values: CDR1 SQVTM, CDR2 ANQGSEA. The CDR3 totals 14 residues. The CDR3 bases are TGCAGCGTTGTACCGGGACACACTGCCTACGAGCAGTACTTC. Its translation: CSVVPGHTAYEQYF.

This chain uses TRBV19 with TRBJ2-7; D is unresolved. This CDR3 comprises 14 residues. CDR1 and CDR2 (germline): LNHDA, SQIVND (reference sequence). Between the trimmed V and J ends, which lost 1 base and 2 bases, there was a span of 9 bases. The CDR3 reads CASSIGGFPYEQYF. As DNA, the CDR3 is TGTGCCAGTAGTATAGGAGGATTCCCCTACGAGCAGTACTTC. Complete variable domain (other parts from reference TRBV19 and TRBJ2-7): DGGITQSPKYLFRKEGQNVTLSCEQNLNHDAMYWYRQDPGQGLRLIYYSQIVNDFQKGDIAEGYSVSREKKESFPLTVTSAQKNPTAFYLCASSIGGFPYEQYFGPGTRLTVT.

J is TRBJ2-5 and V is TRBV5-6, with D possibly being TRBD1 (6 bases). In germline, CDR1 is SGHDT, CDR2 YYEEEE. The CDR3 is 15 amino acids. V lost 7 bases, J lost 2 bases, and 18 bases lay in between. The CDR3 loop reads CASLTLGTQQETQYF. Written as DNA, the CDR3 is TGTGCCAGCTTGACCCTGGGGACACAGCAAGAGACCCAGTACTTC.

CDR3 DNA sequence: TGTGCCAGCAGTATCCATGCCGGGACAGGGTATGGCTACACCTTC. It encodes CASSIHAGTGYGYTF. This chain joins TRBV6-6 and TRBJ1-2; 9 bases agree with TRBD1. V gave up 5 bases and J gave up 5 bases; unmatched junction bases: 9. CDR3 length equals 15 residues. Germline V gene lookup returns CDR1 MNHNY and CDR2 SVGAGI (reference sequence).

This sequence joins TRBV7-2 and TRBJ2-7; 7 nucleotides line up with TRBD2. Germline assignment: CDR1 SGHTA and CDR2 FQGNSA. The ends lost 9 bases at V and 2 bases at J; junction bases unmatched: 7. The CDR3 has 13 residues. The CDR3 is CASSRDYTYEQYF. The CDR3 region has the DNA TGTGCCAGTAGTCGGGACTATACCTACGAGCAGTACTTC.

The rearrangement joins TRBV9 to TRBJ2-3; no clear D. The CDR3 consists of 15 residues. V dropped 0 bases and J dropped 2 bases, with 10 bases sitting between them. CDR1 is SGDLS and CDR2 is YYNGEE in the germline V gene. CDR3 loop: CASSVATQNTDTQYF. CDR3 DNA: TGTGCCAGCAGCGTAGCTACACAGAACACAGATACGCAGTATTTT.

The rearrangement joins TRBV29-1 to TRBJ1-1, with 8 bases fitting TRBD1. The CDR3 extends over 14 amino acids. CDR1 and CDR2 from the germline V gene are SQVTM and ANQGSEA. Unmatched junction bases numbered 9, after V lost 8 bases and J lost 1 base. The CDR3 here is CSYQTGTGNTEAFF. The DNA for the CDR3 is TGCAGCTATCAAACCGGGACAGGGAACACTGAAGCTTTCTTT.

This chain joins TRBV4-3 and TRBJ1-1; D is uncertain. CDR1 and CDR2 (germline): LGHNA, YSLEER. V was cut by 0 bases and J by 5 bases, with 10 bases left in between. The CDR3 totals 14 residues. The CDR3 sequence is CASSQETGRTEAFF. The CDR3 nucleotides are TGCGCCAGCAGCCAAGAAACGGGGAGGACTGAAGCTTTCTTT.

V and J are TRBV29-1 and TRBJ2-2; the D is unclear. Germline V lookup: CDR1 SQVTM, CDR2 ANQGSEA. The CDR3 contains 13 residues. V lost 3 bases, J lost 2 bases, and 7 bases lay in between. The DNA for the CDR3 is TGCAGCGTTGATGTCAGAAACACCGGGGAGCTGTTTTTT. As protein: CSVDVRNTGELFF.

The V and J genes are TRBV5-1 and TRBJ2-5; 16 positions match TRBD2. CDR3 length: 15 residues. The V gene's germline CDR1 is SGHRS and CDR2 YFSETQ. V dropped 3 bases and J dropped 7; count of bases not matched to a gene: 3. CDR3 protein: CASSSGTSGGATQYF. CDR3 DNA: TGCGCCAGCAGCTCCGGGACTAGCGGGGGGGCGACCCAGTACTTC.

The chain has TRBV29-1 and TRBJ2-3; no definite D call. Germline V CDR1 and CDR2: SQVTM, ANQGSEA. The V gene lost 7 bases and the J gene lost 12 bases, with 20 bases spanning the gap. The CDR3 runs to 12 residues. As DNA, the CDR3 is TGCAGCGCCCTAGGAGTTAACGTTAACCAGTATTTT. Translating gives CSALGVNVNQYF.